Each of the 12 T cell receptor beta chains below was sequenced from the same sample in a study of T cells in Graves' hyperthyroidism and ophthalmopathy. The TCR beta CDR3 regions underwent amplification using RNA transcripts as the source. Researchers ran a first-round RT-PCR on the TCR CDR3 using the HTBI primer set. TCRdb passed the multiplex PCR reads through MiXCR, listing each CDR3 protein once. The sample lists 500,000 to 750,000 distinct CDR3 sequences, more than 45% seen once, with approximately 8.4% in the top ten. Source material: peripheral blood or thyroid tissue (not recorded which). The receptors here all came from a woman between 18 and 29 years old with Graves' hyperthyroidism.

CDR3 DNA: TGTGCCAGCAGCTTATCGAGGGACTACGAGCAGTACTTC. It translates to CASSLSRDYEQYF. This chain uses TRBV7-9 with TRBJ2-7, with D perhaps TRBD2 (5 bases). CDR3 size: 13 residues. The germline V and J ends were trimmed by 2 bases and 3 bases, with 8 bases remaining between them. Germline V gene lookup returns CDR1 SEHNR and CDR2 FQNEAQ (reference sequence).

This clonotype has ten or more counts. The junction departs from germline at one end; a sequencing error may be responsible. The V call is TRBV6-1, the J call TRBJ1-5, with 8 nucleotides matching TRBD1. CDR1 is MNHNS and CDR2 is SASEGT in the germline V gene. This CDR3 region has 15 residues. CDR3 DNA sequence: TGTGCCAGCAGCGAAGGACAGGGAGGTTGGCAGCCCCAGCATTTT. Translated, it gives CASSEGQGGWQPQHF.

This clonotype was seen repeatedly, ten times or more. This chain joins TRBV7-8 and TRBJ2-3; tentative D call: TRBD2 (6 bases). V lost 0 bases and J lost 5, with 6 bases in between. CDR1 is SGHVS and CDR2 is FQNEAQ in the germline V gene. The CDR3 contains 13 residues. The CDR3 loop is CASSLAGGDTQYF. The CDR3 nucleotides read TGTGCCAGCAGCTTAGCCGGGGGAGATACGCAGTATTTT.

This clonotype has a count of ten or more. The chain has TRBV7-2 and TRBJ1-5; D is ambiguous. CDR3 length: 15 residues. Germline lookup yields CDR1 SGHTA and CDR2 FQGNSA. V shed 1 base and J shed 7 bases, with 14 bases lying between them. Here the CDR3 DNA reads TGTGCCAGCAGCTTAGTAGTGTCTGGGCGCCAGCCCCAGCATTTT. This translates into CASSLVVSGRQPQHF.

This clonotype was counted ten times or more. V is TRBV6-2 or TRBV6-3 and J is TRBJ1-5; 8 positions agree with TRBD1. The CDR3 has 13 residues. CDR1 and CDR2 from the germline V gene are MNHEY and SVGEGT. Unmatched junction bases numbered 4, after V lost 5 bases and J lost 7 bases. CDR3 sequence reads: CASSRRQGQPQHF. Written as DNA, the CDR3 is TGTGCCAGCAGTCGGAGACAGGGGCAGCCCCAGCATTTT.

The V gene is TRBV7-2, the J gene TRBJ2-7; D could derive from TRBD1 or TRBD2 (5 bases each). V was pared by 3 bases and J by 6 bases, with 15 bases between. This CDR3 has 14 amino acids. Germline assignment: CDR1 SGHTA and CDR2 FQGNSA. CDR3: CASSFNGGRGEQYF. The CDR3 DNA reads as TGTGCCAGCAGCTTTAATGGGGGAAGAGGCGAGCAGTACTTC.

This clonotype has ten or more counts. The V and J genes are TRBV7-2 and TRBJ2-7; TRBD2 agrees at 13 bases. The V segment lost 3 bases and the J segment 2 bases; nucleotides outside the gene matches: 7. This CDR3 spans 17 amino acids. Germline loops: CDR1 SGHTA, CDR2 FQGNSA. DNA for the CDR3: TGTGCCAGCAGCTTCGGGACTAGCGGGAATTTCCCCTACGAGCAGTACTTC. Translation gives CASSFGTSGNFPYEQYF.

This clonotype appeared a few times. The DNA for the CDR3 is TGCGCCAGCAGCCTGACAGGGGGCCCTCAGCCCCAGCATTTT. This gives the protein CASSLTGGPQPQHF. The chain has TRBV5-1 and TRBJ1-5; 10 positions agree with TRBD1. Germline V CDR1 and CDR2: SGHRS, YFSETQ. V lost 4 bases and J lost 6; bases outside the gene matches: 4. The CDR3 has 14 residues.

This clonotype came up a few times. The chain uses TRBV6-2 or TRBV6-3 and TRBJ2-5, with TRBD2 matching over 16 bases. CDR1 MNHEY and CDR2 SVGEGT come from the germline V gene. Unmatched junction bases numbered 7, after V lost 6 bases and J lost 3 bases. The CDR3 contains 17 residues. The CDR3 sequence is CASRVPGLAGGKETQYF. For the CDR3, the DNA is TGTGCCAGCAGGGTACCGGGACTAGCGGGAGGGAAAGAGACCCAGTACTTC.

This clonotype was counted ten times or more. J is TRBJ1-2 and V is TRBV18, with 8 bases identical to TRBD1. This CDR3 has 16 amino acids. CDR1 and CDR2 (germline): KGHSH, LQKENI. The trim removed 3 bases at V and 3 bases at J, leaving 9 bases unmatched. The CDR3 DNA reads TGTGCCAGCTCACCCATATCGACAGGGGACGACTATGGCTACACCTTC. It encodes CASSPISTGDDYGYTF.

At least ten counts were recorded for this clonotype. This sequence joins TRBV20-1 and TRBJ1-4; 9 positions match TRBD1. CDR3 length: 13 amino acids. Germline V lookup: CDR1 DFQATT, CDR2 SNEGSKA (reference sequence). J lost 4 bases, V lost 6 bases, and 3 bases had no gene match. CDR3 sequence reads: CSAQTGGNEKLFF. In nucleotides, the CDR3 is TGCAGTGCCCAGACAGGGGGTAATGAAAAACTGTTTTTT.

The chain joins TRBV7-2 to TRBJ1-2; 8 positions agree with TRBD1. The CDR3 spans 15 residues. J was trimmed by 5 bases and V by 1 base; bases with no gene match: 6. Germline-derived CDR1 and CDR2 are SGHTA and FQGNSA. The CDR3 DNA reads TGTGCCAGCAGCTTAGAGCCAGGGGGCGAGTATGGCTACACCTTC. It translates to CASSLEPGGEYGYTF.